This section outlines one T cell receptor (beta chain) sequence together with its context. This clone was counted between two and nine times. The antigen it recognizes is unknown. No much larger clone exists at a distance of one base, and base qualities are not known. This sample stems from a study of blood T cell repertoires in COVID-19 (TCRdb year 2020). For the study in its entirety: Samples from collaborators originated in the United States, Italy and Spain and spanned both the acute and convalescent phases of COVID-19. The material from the prospective study consisted of cDNA or gDNA derived from T cells, B-cell-depleted T cells, or PBMCs. Deeply sampled blood TCRbeta repertoires from subjects exposed to, actively infected with, or recovered from COVID-19 were included in the dataset. The repertoires were released in a freely available public database intended as a resource for research on the immune response to SARS-CoV-2. The samples were drawn from two sources: the first 160 participants of the ongoing ImmuneRACE study, and 1,000 to 1,500 subjects contributed by 6 global collaborators. A de-identified subject ID, COVID-19 status, age in years and sex were almost always included in the sample metadata. HLA class I and class II types, where available, came from metadata supplied by the sample provider rather than from assay-based typing. What the research found in general, with its limitations: The quantity of clinical and demographic metadata differed by source and by participant and was supplied without curation.

CDR1 and CDR2, per the germline V gene (reference sequence), are MNHNY and SVGAGI. The CDR3, cysteine through phenylalanine, is 15 amino acids long. Only CDR3 DNA remains: 45 bases, in frame from the first base. V is cut by 3 bases and J by 4 bases, and the space between the germline ends is 15 bases. The immunoSEQ Assay, a bias-controlled multiplex PCR, was used to amplify TCRbeta CDR3 regions from genomic DNA. Concerning the study's data processing: The number of nucleated cells in each sample was estimated from the amplification of reference gene primers within the assay. Sequence reads were collapsed and filtered to measure the absolute abundance of every unique TCRbeta CDR3 rearrangement. For each sample, productive Simpson clonality was calculated by taking the square root of Simpson's diversity index across productive rearrangements. Imported from immuneACCESS, the table was reduced by TCRdb to in-frame sequences with V and J called. These copies leave out some clones; in studies compared against another copy, an unresolved V gene accounts for under half, and the cause of the remainder is not known. V and J calls plus clone size are reproduced from that table; the DNA served to infer D and trimming. This sample lists around 310,000 clones; roughly 88% were detected once. The ten most abundant clones make up approximately 4% of the sample.

Each collaborating institution followed its own protocols to collect whole blood in K2EDTA tubes. Collaborator samples were shipped for TCRbeta analysis as frozen whole blood, isolated PBMCs, or DNA extracted from either sample type. The V and J genes are TRBV6-6 and TRBJ1-1; a weak D assignment points to TRBD1 (5 bases agree). The source of this sequence is a woman in her forties or fifties with active or convalescent COVID-19. Sequencing was performed on peripheral blood. The CDR3 is CASSYSSGDGTEAFF. The base sequence is TGTGCCAGCAGTTATTCCTCGGGGGACGGCACTGAAGCTTTCTTT.